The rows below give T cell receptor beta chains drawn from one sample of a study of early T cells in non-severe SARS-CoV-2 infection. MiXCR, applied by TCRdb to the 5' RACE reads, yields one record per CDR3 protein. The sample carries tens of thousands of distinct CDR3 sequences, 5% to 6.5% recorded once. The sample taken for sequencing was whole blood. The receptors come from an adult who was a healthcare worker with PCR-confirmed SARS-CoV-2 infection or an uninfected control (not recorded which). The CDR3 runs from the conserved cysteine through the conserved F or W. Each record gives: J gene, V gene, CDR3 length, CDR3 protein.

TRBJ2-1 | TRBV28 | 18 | CASSFPKDPADTYNEQFF
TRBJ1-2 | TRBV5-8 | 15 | CASSPVIGGGAGYTF
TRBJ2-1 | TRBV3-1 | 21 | CASSQEIRGQASQDPYNEQFF
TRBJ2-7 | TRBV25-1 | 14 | CASSETGPSYEQYF
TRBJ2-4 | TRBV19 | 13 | CASSPRDVDIQYF
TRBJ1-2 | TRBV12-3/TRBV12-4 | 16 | CASSFLSGGTNYGYTF
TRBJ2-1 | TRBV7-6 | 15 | CASSSKGPGYNEQFF
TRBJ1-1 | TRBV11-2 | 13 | CASSLDTNTEAFF
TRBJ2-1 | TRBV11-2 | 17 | CASSRRGGGRPYNEQFF
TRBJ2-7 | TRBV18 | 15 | CASSPRQVSSYEQYF
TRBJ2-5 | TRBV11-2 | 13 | CASSPGTAVTQYF
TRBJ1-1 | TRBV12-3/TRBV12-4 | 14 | CASSLVLSDTEAFF
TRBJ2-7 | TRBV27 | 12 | CASSRDYNEQYF
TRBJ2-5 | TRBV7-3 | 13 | CASSSRVAETQYF
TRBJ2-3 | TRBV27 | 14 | CASSSTRVTDTQYF
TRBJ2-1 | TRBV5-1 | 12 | CASSREVGEQFF
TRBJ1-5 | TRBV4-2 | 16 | CASSPQGGDINQPQHF
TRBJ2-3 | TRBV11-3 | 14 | CASSPPSPSDTQYF
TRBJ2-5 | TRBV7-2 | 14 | CASSLGQGLETQYF
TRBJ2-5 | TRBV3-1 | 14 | CASSLGQIQETQYF
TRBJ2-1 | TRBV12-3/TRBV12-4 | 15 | CASRNSGGTYNEQFF
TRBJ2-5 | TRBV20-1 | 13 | CSAGHVGSETQYF
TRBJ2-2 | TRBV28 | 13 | CASSFANTGELFF
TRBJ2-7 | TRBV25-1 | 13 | CASSEREGYEQYF
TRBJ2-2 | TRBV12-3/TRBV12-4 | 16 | CASSLGGGAYTGELFF
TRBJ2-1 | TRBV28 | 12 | CASSLGAGEQFF
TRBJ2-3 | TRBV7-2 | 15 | CASSPMSTSTDTQYF
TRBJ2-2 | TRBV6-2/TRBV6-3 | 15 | CASSYGATNTGELFF
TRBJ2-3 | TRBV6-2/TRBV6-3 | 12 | CASSGSTDTQYF